Listed below are T cell receptor beta chains from one sample, sequenced in a study of yellow fever vaccine responses in identical twins. From the RT-PCR reads, TCRdb called clonotypes with MiXCR, one entry per CDR3 protein. The sample lists approximately 32,000 distinct CDR3 sequences; roughly three fifths were seen once. Specimen: T cells from blood (PBMCs), unsorted or a sorted subset (not recorded which), collected before or after yellow fever vaccination (not recorded which). These TCRs come from a woman aged 18 to 35 who received the yellow fever vaccine. Both conserved end residues are part of each CDR3. The order of the fields is clone size, J gene, D gene, V gene, CDR3 DNA, CDR3 protein. D genes are given only for firm matches. Clone size, where shown, is once, few, many, or a class for clones that have expanded.

abundance: .; j_gene: TRBJ2-2; d_gene: .; v_gene: TRBV7-3; CDR3nt: TGTGCCAGCAGCTTGACGGGGGTGAACACCGGGGAGCTGTTTTTT; CDR3aa: CASSLTGVNTGELFF
abundance: few; j_gene: TRBJ2-5; d_gene: TRBD2; v_gene: TRBV5-4; CDR3nt: TGTGCCAGCAGCCCTAGCGGACGAGAGACCCAGTACTTC; CDR3aa: CASSPSGRETQYF
abundance: .; j_gene: TRBJ2-1; d_gene: .; v_gene: TRBV7-3; CDR3nt: TGTGCCAGCAGCAACACCAATGAGCAGTTCTTC; CDR3aa: CASSNTNEQFF
abundance: few; j_gene: TRBJ2-7; d_gene: TRBD2; v_gene: TRBV29-1; CDR3nt: TGCAGCGTGGGGACTAGCTCGGCCTACGAGCAGTACTTC; CDR3aa: CSVGTSSAYEQYF
abundance: once; j_gene: TRBJ1-5; d_gene: .; v_gene: TRBV10-1; CDR3nt: TGCGCCAGCAGTGAATCAGGGGTTCAGCCCCAGCATTTT; CDR3aa: CASSESGVQPQHF
abundance: .; j_gene: TRBJ2-7; d_gene: .; v_gene: TRBV29-1; CDR3nt: TGCAGCGTTGGGGTAGTAGCAGAAACGTACGAGCAGTACTTC; CDR3aa: CSVGVVAETYEQYF
abundance: .; j_gene: TRBJ1-2; d_gene: .; v_gene: TRBV2; CDR3nt: TGTGCCAGCAGTGACGTCATCCCCAACGCGAATGGCTACACCTTC; CDR3aa: CASSDVIPNANGYTF
abundance: .; j_gene: TRBJ1-6; d_gene: .; v_gene: TRBV11-3; CDR3nt: TGTGCCAGCAGCAATAGGGTCGGGAGTTCTCATTCACCCCTCCACTTT; CDR3aa: CASSNRVGSSHSPLHF
abundance: once; j_gene: TRBJ2-5; d_gene: TRBD2; v_gene: TRBV29-1; CDR3nt: TGCAGCGTTGCCCCCGCCGGACTAGCGGGGGAGACCCAGTACTTC; CDR3aa: CSVAPAGLAGETQYF
abundance: once; j_gene: TRBJ1-2; d_gene: .; v_gene: TRBV20-1; CDR3nt: TGCAGTGCTCCCGGGAGCTCCGACTATGGCTACACCTTC; CDR3aa: CSAPGSSDYGYTF
abundance: few; j_gene: TRBJ2-7; d_gene: .; v_gene: TRBV29-1; CDR3nt: TGCAGCGTTGGTCTACTCCCCTACGAGCAGTACTTC; CDR3aa: CSVGLLPYEQYF
abundance: once; j_gene: TRBJ1-5; d_gene: TRBD1; v_gene: TRBV2; CDR3nt: TGTGCCAGCCGGGGGACAGGGTATCTTCCCCAGCATTTT; CDR3aa: CASRGTGYLPQHF
abundance: few; j_gene: TRBJ2-2; d_gene: TRBD2; v_gene: TRBV6-1; CDR3nt: TGTGCCAGCCAAGGACTAGCGGACCCCACCGGGGAGCTGTTTTTT; CDR3aa: CASQGLADPTGELFF
abundance: .; j_gene: TRBJ1-1; d_gene: TRBD1; v_gene: TRBV6-5; CDR3nt: TGTGCCAGCAGTTACTCGGAGGGGGCAATCGGGGAAGCTTTCTTT; CDR3aa: CASSYSEGAIGEAFF
abundance: .; j_gene: TRBJ2-6; d_gene: .; v_gene: TRBV5-1; CDR3nt: TGCGCCAGCAGCTTGGGATACGAATCTGGGGCCAACGTCCTGACTTTC; CDR3aa: CASSLGYESGANVLTF
abundance: .; j_gene: TRBJ2-7; d_gene: TRBD2; v_gene: TRBV29-1; CDR3nt: TGCAGCGTCGCCCGCGGACTAGCGGACCTTTACTCCTACGAGCAGTACTTC; CDR3aa: CSVARGLADLYSYEQYF
abundance: once; j_gene: TRBJ1-1; d_gene: .; v_gene: TRBV12-3/TRBV12-4; CDR3nt: TGTGCCAGCAGTTCCTGGCAGAACACTGAAGCTTTCTTT; CDR3aa: CASSSWQNTEAFF
abundance: .; j_gene: TRBJ2-1; d_gene: .; v_gene: TRBV7-9; CDR3nt: TGTGCCAGCAGCTTAGAGGCTATTGGCTCCTACAATGAGCAGTTCTTC; CDR3aa: CASSLEAIGSYNEQFF
abundance: .; j_gene: TRBJ2-6; d_gene: TRBD1; v_gene: TRBV18; CDR3nt: TGTGCCAGCTCAGTGGAAGCGACAGGGGTGTCTGGGGCCAACGTCCTGACTTTC; CDR3aa: CASSVEATGVSGANVLTF
abundance: .; j_gene: TRBJ2-7; d_gene: .; v_gene: TRBV29-1; CDR3nt: TGCAGCATAAGACAGGGAGGGGGCCACGAGCAGTACTTC; CDR3aa: CSIRQGGGHEQYF
abundance: .; j_gene: TRBJ2-6; d_gene: .; v_gene: TRBV24-1; CDR3nt: TGTGCCACCAGTGCTTACGGGTCTGGGGCCAACGTCCTGACTTTC; CDR3aa: CATSAYGSGANVLTF
abundance: .; j_gene: TRBJ2-4; d_gene: .; v_gene: TRBV2; CDR3nt: TGTGCCAGCAGTGAAATGGGGTTAGCCAAAAACATTCAGTACTTC; CDR3aa: CASSEMGLAKNIQYF
abundance: .; j_gene: TRBJ2-1; d_gene: .; v_gene: TRBV2; CDR3nt: TGTGCCAGCAGTGGACAGGGACTCTACAATGAGCAGTTCTTC; CDR3aa: CASSGQGLYNEQFF
abundance: .; j_gene: TRBJ2-7; d_gene: .; v_gene: TRBV29-1; CDR3nt: TGCAGCGTTAGCGGGCCCTACGAGCAGTACTTC; CDR3aa: CSVSGPYEQYF
abundance: .; j_gene: TRBJ2-7; d_gene: TRBD1; v_gene: TRBV7-3; CDR3nt: TGTGCCAGCAGCTTAACAGACAGGGGCTCGATTCACGAGCAGTACTTC; CDR3aa: CASSLTDRGSIHEQYF
abundance: .; j_gene: TRBJ2-1; d_gene: .; v_gene: TRBV10-3; CDR3nt: TGTGCCATCAGTGAATTAGGGCCCCCGAGCTCCTACAATGAGCAGTTCTTC; CDR3aa: CAISELGPPSSYNEQFF
abundance: .; j_gene: TRBJ1-5; d_gene: TRBD1; v_gene: TRBV15; CDR3nt: TGTGCCACCAGCCACACTACCCCTCGGACAGGGGCCTATCAGCCCCAGCATTTT; CDR3aa: CATSHTTPRTGAYQPQHF
abundance: .; j_gene: TRBJ2-3; d_gene: .; v_gene: TRBV4-3; CDR3nt: TGCGCCAGCAGCCAAGTTTCAGACACAGATACGCAGTATTTT; CDR3aa: CASSQVSDTDTQYF
abundance: once; j_gene: TRBJ1-6; d_gene: .; v_gene: TRBV7-2; CDR3nt: TGTGCCAGCAGCTTAAGGACGGAGGCCTATAATTCACCCCTCCACTTT; CDR3aa: CASSLRTEAYNSPLHF
abundance: .; j_gene: TRBJ2-1; d_gene: .; v_gene: TRBV6-1; CDR3nt: TGTGCCAGCAGGAAGGTCCGGGGGCCTGAGCAGTTCTTC; CDR3aa: CASRKVRGPEQFF
abundance: once; j_gene: TRBJ2-2; d_gene: TRBD2; v_gene: TRBV12-3/TRBV12-4; CDR3nt: TGTGCCAGCACCGCAGGGTTAGCGGGAGTAGAAAACACCGGGGAGCTGTTTTTT; CDR3aa: CASTAGLAGVENTGELFF
abundance: .; j_gene: TRBJ2-3; d_gene: TRBD2; v_gene: TRBV25-1; CDR3nt: TGTGCCAGCATGGCTAGCGGGAGGGTCGCAGATACGCAGTATTTT; CDR3aa: CASMASGRVADTQYF
abundance: .; j_gene: TRBJ2-7; d_gene: .; v_gene: TRBV11-1; CDR3nt: TGTGCCAGCAGCCACACCCCCTACGAGCAGTACTTC; CDR3aa: CASSHTPYEQYF
abundance: few; j_gene: TRBJ2-7; d_gene: .; v_gene: TRBV11-3; CDR3nt: TGTGCCAGCAGCTTACCAGGGCCCTACGAGCAGTACTTC; CDR3aa: CASSLPGPYEQYF
abundance: .; j_gene: TRBJ2-3; d_gene: TRBD2; v_gene: TRBV5-1; CDR3nt: TGCGCCAGCAGCTTGATAGCGGGGACCCTCACAGATACGCAGTATTTT; CDR3aa: CASSLIAGTLTDTQYF
abundance: .; j_gene: TRBJ1-2; d_gene: .; v_gene: TRBV18; CDR3nt: TGTGCCAGCTCACCAGACAGGACAGTAGCTAACTATGGCTACACCTTC; CDR3aa: CASSPDRTVANYGYTF
abundance: few; j_gene: TRBJ1-3; d_gene: .; v_gene: TRBV4-1; CDR3nt: TGCGCCAGCAGCCAGGAGACAGGCCGAGCGGACACCATATATTTT; CDR3aa: CASSQETGRADTIYF
abundance: .; j_gene: TRBJ2-1; d_gene: .; v_gene: TRBV7-6; CDR3nt: TGTGCCAGCAGCTTACAGAGTGAGCAGTTCTTC; CDR3aa: CASSLQSEQFF
abundance: .; j_gene: TRBJ1-1; d_gene: TRBD1; v_gene: TRBV19; CDR3nt: TGTGCCAGTAGCGACAGGGGGATTTTGGGGACTGAAGCTTTCTTT; CDR3aa: CASSDRGILGTEAFF
abundance: once; j_gene: TRBJ1-2; d_gene: TRBD1; v_gene: TRBV6-5; CDR3nt: TGTGCCAGCAGTTCCAGGGGGTTCTATGGCTACACCTTC; CDR3aa: CASSSRGFYGYTF
abundance: .; j_gene: TRBJ2-3; d_gene: .; v_gene: TRBV29-1; CDR3nt: TGCAGCCAAGCCTGGGGGGTCACAGATACGCAGTATTTT; CDR3aa: CSQAWGVTDTQYF
abundance: .; j_gene: TRBJ1-5; d_gene: .; v_gene: TRBV12-3/TRBV12-4; CDR3nt: TGTGCCAGCAGTCCACAGGGCTTCCAGCCCCAGCATTTT; CDR3aa: CASSPQGFQPQHF
abundance: .; j_gene: TRBJ2-1; d_gene: .; v_gene: TRBV20-1; CDR3nt: TGCAGTGCCCACGGGAGCTCACAATACAATGAGCAGTTCTTC; CDR3aa: CSAHGSSQYNEQFF
abundance: .; j_gene: TRBJ1-2; d_gene: .; v_gene: TRBV18; CDR3nt: TGTGCCAGCTCACCAGAGGAGGGGATTATGGGCTACACCTTC; CDR3aa: CASSPEEGIMGYTF
abundance: .; j_gene: TRBJ2-3; d_gene: .; v_gene: TRBV29-1; CDR3nt: TGCAGCGTCTCGGACCCCCATACGCAGTATTTT; CDR3aa: CSVSDPHTQYF
abundance: .; j_gene: TRBJ1-5; d_gene: TRBD1; v_gene: TRBV7-2; CDR3nt: TGTGTCAGCAGCTTAGAGGGCAGGGGGGATCAGCCCCAGCATTTT; CDR3aa: CVSSLEGRGDQPQHF
abundance: .; j_gene: TRBJ2-5; d_gene: .; v_gene: TRBV18; CDR3nt: TGTGCCAGCTCACTCTTCGAAGAAGAGACCCAGTACTTC; CDR3aa: CASSLFEEETQYF
abundance: .; j_gene: TRBJ1-5; d_gene: TRBD1; v_gene: TRBV20-1; CDR3nt: TGCAGTGCTAGGGAAGACAGGGTCAATCAGCCCCAGCATTTT; CDR3aa: CSAREDRVNQPQHF
abundance: .; j_gene: TRBJ2-2; d_gene: .; v_gene: TRBV2; CDR3nt: TGTGCCGTTGGGGGGGCTAGCACCGGGGAGCTGTTTTTT; CDR3aa: CAVGGASTGELFF
abundance: .; j_gene: TRBJ1-2; d_gene: .; v_gene: TRBV13; CDR3nt: TGTGCCAGCACCTACCAGGGCCATAACTATGGCTACACCTTC; CDR3aa: CASTYQGHNYGYTF
abundance: .; j_gene: TRBJ2-1; d_gene: TRBD1; v_gene: TRBV10-1; CDR3nt: TGCGCCAGCAGTGACCGGGGACAGGGGGTGCGTTACAATGAGCAGTTCTTC; CDR3aa: CASSDRGQGVRYNEQFF
abundance: .; j_gene: TRBJ2-7; d_gene: TRBD2; v_gene: TRBV7-8; CDR3nt: TGTGCCAGCAGCTTAGGGACTAGCGGCCACTACGAGCAGTACTTC; CDR3aa: CASSLGTSGHYEQYF
abundance: .; j_gene: TRBJ2-5; d_gene: .; v_gene: TRBV10-3; CDR3nt: TGTGCCATCGGGACACTACCCCAAGAGACCCAGTACTTC; CDR3aa: CAIGTLPQETQYF